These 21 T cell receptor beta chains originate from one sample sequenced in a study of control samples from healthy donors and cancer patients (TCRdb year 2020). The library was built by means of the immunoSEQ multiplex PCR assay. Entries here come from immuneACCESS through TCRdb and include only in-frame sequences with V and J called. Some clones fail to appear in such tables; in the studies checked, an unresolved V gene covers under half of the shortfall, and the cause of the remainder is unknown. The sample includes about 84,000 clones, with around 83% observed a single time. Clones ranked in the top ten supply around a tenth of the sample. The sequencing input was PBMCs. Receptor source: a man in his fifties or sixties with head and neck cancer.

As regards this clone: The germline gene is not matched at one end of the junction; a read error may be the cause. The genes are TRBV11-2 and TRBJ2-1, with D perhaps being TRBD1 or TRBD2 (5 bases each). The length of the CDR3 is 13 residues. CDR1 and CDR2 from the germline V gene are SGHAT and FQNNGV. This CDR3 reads CASSSTRSPGPIF. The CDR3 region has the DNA TGTGCCAGCAGCTCCACCAGGTCTCCGGGACCGATCTTC.

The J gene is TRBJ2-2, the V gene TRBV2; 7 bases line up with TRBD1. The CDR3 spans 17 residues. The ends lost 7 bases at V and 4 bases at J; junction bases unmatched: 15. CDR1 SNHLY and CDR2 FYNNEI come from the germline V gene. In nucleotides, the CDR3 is TGTGCCAGCATGGAAAAACAGGGGTATCGAGTCACCGGGGAGCTGTTTTTT. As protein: CASMEKQGYRVTGELFF.

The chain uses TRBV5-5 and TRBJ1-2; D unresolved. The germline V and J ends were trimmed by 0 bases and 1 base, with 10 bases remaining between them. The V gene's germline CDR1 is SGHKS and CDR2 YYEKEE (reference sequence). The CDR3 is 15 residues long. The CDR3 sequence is CASSLAGSGNYGYTF. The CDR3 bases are TGTGCCAGCAGCTTGGCGGGGAGTGGTAACTATGGCTACACCTTC.

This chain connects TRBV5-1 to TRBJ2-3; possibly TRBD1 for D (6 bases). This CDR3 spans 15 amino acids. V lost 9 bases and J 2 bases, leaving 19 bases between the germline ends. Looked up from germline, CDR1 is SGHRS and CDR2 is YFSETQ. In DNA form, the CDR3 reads TGCGCCACCCAAACAGGGCCACGTTCCACAGATACGCAGTATTTT. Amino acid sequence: CATQTGPRSTDTQYF. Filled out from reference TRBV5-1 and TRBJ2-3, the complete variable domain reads KAGVTQTPRYLIKTRGQQVTLSCSPISGHRSVSWYQQTPGQGLQFLFEYFSETQRNKGNFPGRFSGRQFSNSRSEMNVSTLELGDSALYLCATQTGPRSTDTQYFGPGTRLTVL.

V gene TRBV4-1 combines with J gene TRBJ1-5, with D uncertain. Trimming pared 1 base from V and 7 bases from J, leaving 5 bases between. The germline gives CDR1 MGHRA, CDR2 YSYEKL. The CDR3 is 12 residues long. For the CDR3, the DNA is TGCGCCAGCAGCCAAGGGAAACAGCCCCAGCATTTT. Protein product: CASSQGKQPQHF.

The CDR3 nucleotides are TGTGCCAGTAGTTCGGACTACCGGTACCAAGAGACCCAGTACTTC. It is translated as CASSSDYRYQETQYF. The V gene is TRBV19, the J gene TRBJ2-5; weak D call: TRBD2 (6 bases). V gave up 5 bases and J gave up 0 bases, with 13 bases separating them. Germline assignment: CDR1 LNHDA and CDR2 SQIVND (reference sequence). CDR3 length: 15 amino acids.

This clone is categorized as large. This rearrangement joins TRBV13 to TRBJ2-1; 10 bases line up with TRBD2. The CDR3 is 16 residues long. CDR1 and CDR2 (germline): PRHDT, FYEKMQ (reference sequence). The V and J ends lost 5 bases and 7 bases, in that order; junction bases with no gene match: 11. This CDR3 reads CASSLGVLAGGNEQFF. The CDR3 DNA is TGTGCCAGCAGCCTGGGTGTGTTAGCGGGAGGTAATGAGCAGTTCTTC.

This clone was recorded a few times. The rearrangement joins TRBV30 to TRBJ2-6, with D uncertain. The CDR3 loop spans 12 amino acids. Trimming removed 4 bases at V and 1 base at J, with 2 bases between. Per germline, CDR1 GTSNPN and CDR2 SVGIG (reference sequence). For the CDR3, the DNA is TGTGCCTGGATTTCTGGGGCCAACGTCCTGACTTTC. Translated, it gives CAWISGANVLTF. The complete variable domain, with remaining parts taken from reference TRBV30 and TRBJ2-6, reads SQTIHQWPATLVQPVGSPLSLECTVEGTSNPNLYWYRQAAGRGLQLLFYSVGIGQISSEVPQNLSASRPQDRQFILSSKKLLLSDSGFYLCAWISGANVLTFGAGSRLTVL.

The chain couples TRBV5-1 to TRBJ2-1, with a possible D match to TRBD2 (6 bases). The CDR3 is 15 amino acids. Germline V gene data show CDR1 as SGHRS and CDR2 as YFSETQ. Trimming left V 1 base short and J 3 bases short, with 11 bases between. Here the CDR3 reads CASSLYGSHYNEQFF. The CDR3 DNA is TGCGCCAGCAGCTTGTACGGGAGCCACTACAATGAGCAGTTCTTC.

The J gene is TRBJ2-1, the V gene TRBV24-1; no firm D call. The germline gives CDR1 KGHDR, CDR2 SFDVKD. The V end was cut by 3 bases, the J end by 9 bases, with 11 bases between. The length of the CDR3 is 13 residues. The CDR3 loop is CATSDVSGLEQFF. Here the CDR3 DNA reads TGTGCCACCAGTGATGTTTCAGGTCTTGAGCAGTTCTTC.

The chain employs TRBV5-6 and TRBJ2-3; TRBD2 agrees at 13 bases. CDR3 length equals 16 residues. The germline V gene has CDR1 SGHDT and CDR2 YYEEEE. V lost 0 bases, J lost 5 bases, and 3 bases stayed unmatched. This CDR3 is CASSLGLAGGLDTQYF. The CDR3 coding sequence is TGTGCCAGCAGCTTGGGACTAGCGGGAGGCCTAGATACGCAGTATTTT.

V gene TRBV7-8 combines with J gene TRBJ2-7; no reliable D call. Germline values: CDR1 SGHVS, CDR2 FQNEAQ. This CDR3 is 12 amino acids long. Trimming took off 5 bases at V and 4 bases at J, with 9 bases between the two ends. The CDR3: CASSPHLYEQYF. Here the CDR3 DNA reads TGTGCCAGCAGCCCGCATTTATACGAGCAGTACTTC.

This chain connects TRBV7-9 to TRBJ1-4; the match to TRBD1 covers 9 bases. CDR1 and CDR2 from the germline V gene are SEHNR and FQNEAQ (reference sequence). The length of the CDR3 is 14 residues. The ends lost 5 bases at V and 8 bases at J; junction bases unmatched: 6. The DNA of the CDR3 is TGTGCCAGCAGCCCACAGGGGGCGCGCGAAAAACTGTTTTTT. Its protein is CASSPQGAREKLFF.

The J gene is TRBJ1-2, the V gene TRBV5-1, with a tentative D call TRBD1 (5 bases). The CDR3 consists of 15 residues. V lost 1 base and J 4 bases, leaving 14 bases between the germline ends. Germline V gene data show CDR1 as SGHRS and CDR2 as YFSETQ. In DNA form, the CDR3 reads TGCGCCAGCAGCTTGACAGGCGATACCCCCTATGGCTACACCTTC. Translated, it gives CASSLTGDTPYGYTF.

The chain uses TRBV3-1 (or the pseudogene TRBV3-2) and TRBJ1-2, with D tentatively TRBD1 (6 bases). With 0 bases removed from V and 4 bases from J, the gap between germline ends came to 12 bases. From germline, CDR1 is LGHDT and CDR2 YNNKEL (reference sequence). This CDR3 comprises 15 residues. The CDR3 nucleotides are TGTGCCAGCAGCCAAGATGGGAGGGGGTTCTATGGCTACACCTTC. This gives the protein CASSQDGRGFYGYTF.

The CDR3 coding sequence is TGTGCCAGCAGTTTATTGAGGACAGGGGGCTCCTACGAGCAGTACTTC. Translation gives CASSLLRTGGSYEQYF. The rearrangement links TRBV27 to TRBJ2-7, with TRBD1 matching over 10 bases. This CDR3 spans 16 amino acids. Germline lookup yields CDR1 MNHEY and CDR2 SMNVEV (reference sequence). Trimming took 1 base from V and 0 from J; bases not matched to a gene: 3.

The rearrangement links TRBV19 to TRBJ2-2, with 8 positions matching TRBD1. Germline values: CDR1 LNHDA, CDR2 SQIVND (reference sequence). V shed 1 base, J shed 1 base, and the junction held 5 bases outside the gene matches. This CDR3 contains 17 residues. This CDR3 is CASSIAIGQGNTGELFF. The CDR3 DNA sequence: TGTGCCAGTAGTATAGCTATAGGACAGGGGAACACCGGGGAGCTGTTTTTT.

The CDR3 is CASSLGREYEQYF. DNA of the CDR3: TGTGCCAGCAGCCTAGGCAGGGAATACGAGCAGTACTTC. V is TRBV5-6 and J is TRBJ2-7, with D tentatively TRBD1 (5 bases). Deletions cut 4 bases from V and 4 bases from J, with 12 bases between. This CDR3 region has 13 residues. The germline V gene has CDR1 SGHDT and CDR2 YYEEEE. The complete variable domain, with remaining parts taken from reference TRBV5-6 and TRBJ2-7, reads DAGVTQSPTHLIKTRGQQVTLRCSPKSGHDTVSWYQQALGQGPQFIFQYYEEEERQRGNFPDRFSGHQFPNYSSELNVNALLLGDSALYLCASSLGREYEQYFGPGTRLTVT.

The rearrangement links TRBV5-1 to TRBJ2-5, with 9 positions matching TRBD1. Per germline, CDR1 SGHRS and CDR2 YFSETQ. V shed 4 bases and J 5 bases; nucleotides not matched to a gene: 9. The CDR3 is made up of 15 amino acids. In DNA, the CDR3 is TGCGCCAGCAGCACCGCCACAGGGGGCTGGGAGACCCAGTACTTC. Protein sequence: CASSTATGGWETQYF.

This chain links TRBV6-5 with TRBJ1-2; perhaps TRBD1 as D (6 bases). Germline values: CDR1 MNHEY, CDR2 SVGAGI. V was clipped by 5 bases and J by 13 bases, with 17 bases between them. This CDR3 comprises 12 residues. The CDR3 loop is CASSLLTGAITF. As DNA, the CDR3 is TGTGCCAGCAGTCTCCTGACAGGAGCCATCACCTTC.

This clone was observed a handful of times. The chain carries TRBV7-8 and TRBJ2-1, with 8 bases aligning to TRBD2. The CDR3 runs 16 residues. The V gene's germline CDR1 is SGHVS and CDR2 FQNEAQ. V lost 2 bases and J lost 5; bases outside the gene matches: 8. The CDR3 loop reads CASSLSASGFHNEQFF. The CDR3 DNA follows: TGTGCCAGCAGCTTATCAGCTAGCGGGTTTCACAATGAGCAGTTCTTC.